This passage covers 15 T cell receptor beta chains from one sample sequenced in a study of T-cell memory formation after mild COVID-19. One entry per CDR3 protein, called by TCRdb with MiXCR from the 5' RACE reads. This repertoire shows almost 250,000 distinct CDR3 sequences, 15% to 19% found once; its top ten account for 2.1%. The sample consisted of PBMCs or a T cell subset sorted from them (not recorded which). All receptors come from an adult woman who had mild COVID-19 (a few samples of this study predate the infection). Cell type and time point are not known.

J is TRBJ2-7 and V is TRBV29-1, with D possibly being TRBD1 or TRBD2 (7 bases each). This CDR3 has 13 amino acids. The ends were cut back, 6 bases at V and 4 bases at J, with 16 bases in the middle. Germline V gene data show CDR1 as SQVTM and CDR2 as ANQGSEA. This CDR3 reads CSVPGRGGYEQYF. The CDR3 nucleotides are TGCAGCGTACCGGGCAGGGGGGGTTACGAGCAGTACTTC.

The chain carries TRBV20-1 and TRBJ2-3, with a weak D call TRBD2 (5 bases). Germline V gene sequence: CDR1 DFQATT, CDR2 SNEGSKA (reference sequence). With 5 bases removed from V and 0 bases from J, the gap between germline ends came to 12 bases. The CDR3 loop spans 14 amino acids. The CDR3 bases are TGCAGTGCTCAGACTACTCGGAGCACAGATACGCAGTATTTT. It is translated as CSAQTTRSTDTQYF.

The chain joins TRBV2 to TRBJ2-3; D unclear. This CDR3 spans 12 amino acids. V was clipped by 5 bases and J by 6 bases, with 9 bases between them. Germline loops: CDR1 SNHLY, CDR2 FYNNEI. The CDR3: CASSSLGDTQYF. CDR3 bases: TGTGCCAGCAGTAGTTTGGGGGATACGCAGTATTTT.

This clonotype occurred many times. The J gene is TRBJ2-6, the V gene TRBV20-1; 8 bases line up with TRBD1. With V trimmed by 2 bases and J by 0 bases, 3 bases remained unmatched. The CDR3 extends over 16 amino acids. Germline V lookup: CDR1 DFQATT, CDR2 SNEGSKA (reference sequence). The CDR3 DNA follows: TGCAGTGCTAGAACAGGGACAGGCTCTGGGGCCAACGTCCTGACTTTC. Translating gives CSARTGTGSGANVLTF.

This chain links TRBV18 with TRBJ2-7; D assignment may be TRBD1 or TRBD2 (5 bases each). Trimming stripped 3 bases from V and 3 bases from J, with 15 bases between. The germline V gene has CDR1 KGHSH and CDR2 LQKENI. CDR3 length: 15 residues. The CDR3 is CASSPGRLDDYEQYF. DNA of the CDR3: TGTGCCAGCTCACCGGGACGGCTAGACGACTACGAGCAGTACTTC.

The table lists this clonotype with a few counts. The J gene is TRBJ2-5, the V gene TRBV19; the D gene is possibly TRBD2 (5 bases). The CDR3 covers 14 residues. In germline, CDR1 is LNHDA, CDR2 SQIVND (reference sequence). V lost 4 bases, J lost 5 bases, and 14 bases lay in between. The CDR3 DNA reads as TGTGCCAGTAGTAGCCAGCGGAGCGCGGAGACCCAGTACTTC. Translated: CASSSQRSAETQYF. Supplemented by reference TRBV19 and TRBJ2-5, the full variable domain reads DGGITQSPKYLFRKEGQNVTLSCEQNLNHDAMYWYRQDPGQGLRLIYYSQIVNDFQKGDIAEGYSVSREKKESFPLTVTSAQKNPTAFYLCASSSQRSAETQYFGPGTRLLVL.

This clonotype was seen repeatedly, ten times or more. This chain uses TRBV6-2 or TRBV6-3 with TRBJ2-2; D ambiguous. Per the germline V gene, CDR1 is MNHEY and CDR2 is SVGEGT. Trimming left V 2 bases short and J 2 bases short, with 30 bases between. The CDR3 loop spans 22 amino acids. The DNA for the CDR3 is TGTGCCAGCAGTTACCTGCTGGAATTTTGGGTTGCAGTTCCCACAAACACCGGGGAGCTGTTTTTT. Protein product: CASSYLLEFWVAVPTNTGELFF.

This clonotype has only a few counts. This chain connects TRBV12-3 or TRBV12-4 to TRBJ2-1; 7 positions agree with TRBD2. This CDR3 region has 14 residues. The ends lost 3 bases at V and 1 base at J; junction bases unmatched: 0. The CDR3 spells CASSLRESYNEQFF. The CDR3 coding sequence is TGTGCCAGCAGTTTGCGGGAGTCCTACAATGAGCAGTTCTTC.

The J gene is TRBJ2-6, the V gene TRBV24-1; 12 nucleotides agree with TRBD1. V was clipped by 7 bases and J by 3 bases; unmatched bases: 3. The CDR3 runs 16 residues. CDR1 is KGHDR and CDR2 is SFDVKD in the germline V gene. For the CDR3, the DNA is TGTGCCACCAGCGGGACAGGGGGCGGTGGGGCCAACGTCCTGACTTTC. It codes for CATSGTGGGGANVLTF.

V is TRBV4-2 and J is TRBJ1-2; 7 positions match TRBD1. V shed 1 base and J 2 bases; nucleotides not matched to a gene: 7. The germline gives CDR1 LGHNA, CDR2 YNFKEQ. The CDR3 extends over 16 amino acids. The CDR3 DNA reads TGTGCCAGCAGCCAAGGCTCCACAGGGGCGAACTATGGCTACACCTTC. Translating it yields CASSQGSTGANYGYTF.

This clonotype showed up just a few times. The chain carries TRBV24-1 and TRBJ1-1; D possibly corresponds to TRBD1 (5 bases). This CDR3 spans 13 amino acids. V was trimmed by 6 bases and J by 7 bases, leaving 14 bases between them. Germline CDR1 and CDR2: KGHDR and SFDVKD. The CDR3 protein is CATSYAGGIEAFF. In DNA, the CDR3 is TGTGCCACCAGTTATGCCGGGGGGATTGAAGCTTTCTTT.

This clonotype was picked up a small number of times. The chain recombines TRBV7-3 with TRBJ2-1; unclear D gene. V was shortened by 2 bases and J by 3 bases, with 8 bases between the two germline ends. Looked up from germline, CDR1 is SGHTA and CDR2 is FQGTGA. This CDR3 region has 14 residues. CDR3 in amino acids: CASSLGQDYNEQFF. CDR3 bases: TGTGCCAGCAGCTTAGGCCAGGACTACAATGAGCAGTTCTTC. Based on the CDR3 plus reference TRBV7-3 and TRBJ2-1, the full variable domain is GAGVSQTPSNKVTEKGKYVELRCDPISGHTALYWYRQSLGQGPEFLIYFQGTGAADDSGLPNDRFFAVRPEGSVSTLKIQRTERGDSAVYLCASSLGQDYNEQFFGPGTRLTVL.

In its sample, this clonotype was seen many times. The chain couples TRBV6-5 to TRBJ1-2, with D possibly TRBD1 on 5 matching bases. The V and J ends lost 6 bases and 6 bases respectively, with 17 bases between them. CDR1 and CDR2 from the germline V gene are MNHEY and SVGAGI. The CDR3 loop spans 14 amino acids. Written as DNA, the CDR3 is TGTGCCAGCAGCCTTTTAGGGTCAGGGCATGGCTACACCTTC. Translated, it gives CASSLLGSGHGYTF.

The chain uses TRBV6-6 and TRBJ2-7, with 9 bases identical to TRBD1. CDR1 MNHNY and CDR2 SVGAGI come from the germline V gene (reference sequence). The junction had 6 bases not matched to a gene; V was cut back by 6 bases and J by 3 bases. CDR3 size: 14 residues. The CDR3 spells CASRPPGQGYEQYF. The CDR3 DNA sequence: TGTGCCAGCAGACCCCCGGGACAGGGCTACGAGCAGTACTTC.

With regard to this clonotype: One end of the junction fails to match germline, which may point to a read error. This rearrangement joins TRBV24-1 to TRBJ2-1; no reliable D call. Germline V gene sequence: CDR1 KGHDR, CDR2 SFDVKD. The CDR3 has 12 residues. CDR3 protein: CATGDPSNEQFF. In nucleotides, the CDR3 is TGTGCCACCGGTGACCCCAGCAATGAGCAGTTCTTC.